Given below is one T cell receptor (beta chain) in context. Its antigen is not known. Unexposed donor CD4+ T cells date from about 2011-2018, before the COVID-19 pandemic. Isolation of CD4+ T cells took place after approximately eleven days in culture. Unexposed-donor CD4+ T cells were probed with SARS-CoV-2 S/N and four cold-coronavirus spikes, cells permitting. Cultures received half-medium IL-2 refreshes on days 3 and 7. This entry comes from a study of CD4 T cells in relation to SARS-CoV-2 and coronaviruses. Looking at the study overall: Controls used an HIV-1 Nef peptide pool or no peptide.

Measured with immunoSEQ multiplex PCR; TCRdb has only the in-frame clones, and not every one. The table lists 18,000 or so clones, just under 75% of them singletons. The CDR3 runs 12 residues. Looked up from germline, CDR1 is MDHEN and CDR2 is SYDVKM. The V gene lost 10 bases and the J gene lost 8 bases, with 17 bases spanning the gap. J is TRBJ1-1 and V is TRBV28, with D possibly being TRBD1 (5 bases). This TCR derives from a human donor in good health. The specimen sequenced was CD4+ T cells from PBMCs, cultured in vitro. Written as DNA, the CDR3 is TGTGCCACCCTAAGGGGAGATACCGAAGCTTTCTTT. It is translated as CATLRGDTEAFF.